This T cell receptor (beta chain) was obtained from a study of blood T cell repertoires in COVID-19. Background on the study: COVID-19 samples, acute and convalescent, were from the United States, Italy and Spain.

In the study's own analysis: Reference gene primer amplification yielded estimated nucleated cell counts. The method was immunoSEQ multiplex PCR; TCRdb's version includes in-frame clones alone and lacks a portion of them. V and J calls and clone size come straight from that table; D and trimming were deduced from the DNA. Of 200,000 to 250,000 clones listed, around 80% are singletons. Unmatched junction bases numbered 6, after V lost 3 bases and J lost 3 bases. Germline CDR1 is SGHNT and CDR2 is YYREEE (reference sequence). There are 16 residues in the CDR3. Individuals drawn from around 25 US areas were about 18 to 95 years old.

This rearrangement joins TRBV5-4 to TRBJ1-3; TRBD1 matches 10 bases. The sequenced sample consisted of PBMCs or T cells enriched from blood (not recorded which). This receptor was taken from a woman aged 40 to 50 with acute COVID-19. This chain's CDR3 is CASSSPGQGFGNTIYF. The CDR3 nucleotides are TGTGCCAGCAGCTCACCGGGACAGGGGTTTGGAAACACCATATATTTT.